This TCR beta chain appears in the sequencing data of a study of regulatory T cells in long-lasting Graves disease. Investigators prepared the TCR beta libraries by applying iRepertoire HTBI primers and Arm-PCR of CDR3 regions. TCRdb passed the multiplex PCR reads through MiXCR, listing each CDR3 protein once. This repertoire shows fewer than 450,000 distinct CDR3 sequences, around a quarter found once; its top ten account for 26%. Study-wide results and caveats: Between persistent patients, more than 2,500 public clonotypes were shared, exceeding the approximately 870 shared between new patients.

Documented time point: persistent/refractory GD, antithyroid drugs over 5 years with positive TRAb. The TCR library was made from RNA that had been extracted from PBMCs in TRIzol. Roughly 9 milliliters of peripheral blood were drawn into EDTA tubes. Many counts were recorded for this clonotype. What it binds is unknown. J gave up 4 bases and V 5 bases, and 9 bases lay outside the gene matches. CDR3 length equals 15 residues. From germline, CDR1 is SGHNT and CDR2 YENEEA. The rearrangement joins TRBV11-3 to TRBJ2-5; 8 nucleotides match TRBD1. The origin of this receptor is a female donor with Graves disease. The specimen comprised peripheral blood mononuclear cells (PBMCs), sampled when the disease was refractory, from a patient treated with antithyroid drugs. The CDR3 DNA sequence: TGTGCCAGCAGCGGCGAAGGACAGGGTCGAGAGACCCAGTACTTC. Its protein is CASSGEGQGRETQYF.